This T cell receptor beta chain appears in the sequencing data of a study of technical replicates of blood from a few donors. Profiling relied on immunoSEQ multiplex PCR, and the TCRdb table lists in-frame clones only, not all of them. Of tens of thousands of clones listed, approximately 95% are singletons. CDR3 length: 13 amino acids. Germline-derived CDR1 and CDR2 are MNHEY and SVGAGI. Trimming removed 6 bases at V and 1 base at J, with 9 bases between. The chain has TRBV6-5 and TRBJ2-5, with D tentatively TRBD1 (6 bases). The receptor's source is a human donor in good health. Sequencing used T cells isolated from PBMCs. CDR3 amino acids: CASRDSTQETQYF. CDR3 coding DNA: TGTGCCAGCAGGGACAGCACCCAAGAGACCCAGTACTTC.